Below, 31 T cell receptor beta chains from the same sample are listed, as sequenced in a study of blood T cell repertoires in COVID-19. The table came from immunoSEQ multiplex PCR; TCRdb's copy has only in-frame clones and leaves some out. The data hold fewer than 250,000 clones, with around 90% observed a single time. Sequenced material: peripheral blood. These receptors all come from a man between 65 and 85 years old with acute or convalescent COVID-19.

This chain joins TRBV7-9 and TRBJ1-2, with TRBD1 identical over 7 bases. CDR3 length equals 16 residues. Per germline, CDR1 SEHNR and CDR2 FQNEAQ (reference sequence). V lost 3 bases, J lost 4 bases, and 11 bases stayed unmatched. The CDR3 bases are TGTGCCAGCAGCTTTACCGCCACAGGGGATTCCTATGGCTACACCTTC. Translating it yields CASSFTATGDSYGYTF.

This chain's CDR3 is CASSLREVDEQFF. CDR3 bases: TGTGCCAGCAGCCTTCGGGAGGTTGATGAGCAGTTCTTC. The V call is TRBV3-1 (or the pseudogene TRBV3-2), the J call TRBJ2-1, with TRBD2 matching 7 bases. The CDR3 covers 13 residues. J gave up 8 bases and V 4 bases, and 5 bases lay outside the gene matches. The germline V gene encodes CDR1 LGHDT and CDR2 YNNKEL (reference sequence).

V gene TRBV9 combines with J gene TRBJ1-1, with D unresolved. Germline-derived CDR1 and CDR2 are SGDLS and YYNGEE. The CDR3 consists of 12 residues. Trimming took off 4 bases at V and 9 bases at J, with 13 bases between the two ends. The CDR3 sequence is CASSRGGAQAFF. The CDR3 DNA follows: TGTGCCAGCAGCCGCGGCGGAGCTCAAGCTTTCTTT.

The chain recombines TRBV30 with TRBJ1-5, with D possibly being TRBD1 (6 bases). The CDR3 runs to 15 residues. Germline V lookup: CDR1 GTSNPN, CDR2 SVGIG (reference sequence). V dropped 0 bases and J dropped 3 bases, with 12 bases sitting between them. The CDR3 reads CAWSVQGEANQPQHF. Here the CDR3 DNA reads TGTGCCTGGAGTGTACAGGGAGAAGCCAATCAGCCCCAGCATTTT.

This sequence joins TRBV30 and TRBJ1-4; D ambiguous. Per the germline V gene, CDR1 is GTSNPN and CDR2 is SVGIG (reference sequence). V dropped 3 bases and J dropped 4 bases, with 18 bases sitting between them. There are 16 residues in the CDR3. The CDR3 sequence: CAWRAHAHQVNEKLFF. Here the CDR3 DNA reads TGTGCCTGGAGGGCCCACGCTCATCAGGTTAATGAAAAACTGTTTTTT.

The chain links TRBV7-2 to TRBJ2-7; 11 nucleotides align to TRBD1. CDR3 length: 14 amino acids. Germline V gives CDR1 SGHTA, CDR2 FQGNSA. After removal of 5 bases from V and 3 bases from J, the junction contained 3 bases not matched to a gene. The CDR3 nucleotides read TGTGCCAGCAGCCTGGGACAGGGGGTCTACGAGCAGTACTTC. As protein: CASSLGQGVYEQYF. The full variable domain, completed using reference TRBV7-2 and TRBJ2-7, is GAGVSQSPSNKVTEKGKDVELRCDPISGHTALYWYRQSLGQGLEFLIYFQGNSAPDKSGLPSDRFSAERTGGSVSTLTIQRTQQEDSAVYLCASSLGQGVYEQYFGPGTRLTVT.

V and J are TRBV4-3 and TRBJ1-5; TRBD1 might be the D (5 bases). The germline V gene encodes CDR1 LGHNA and CDR2 YSLEER. Trimming left V 0 bases short and J 2 bases short, with 11 bases between. CDR3 length: 16 residues. The CDR3 bases are TGCGCCAGCAGCCAAGATTCGGGGGTGGGCAATCAGCCCCAGCATTTT. Translated, it gives CASSQDSGVGNQPQHF.

The chain uses TRBV5-4 and TRBJ1-1; 8 nucleotides line up with TRBD1. CDR3 length equals 14 residues. The J segment lost 10 bases and the V segment lost 1 base, leaving 9 bases of the junction unmatched. Germline V gives CDR1 SGHNT, CDR2 YYREEE (reference sequence). In DNA, the CDR3 is TGTGCCAGCAGCTTGCCAGGGGGCGAAGTGGGAGCTTTCTTT. Translating it yields CASSLPGGEVGAFF.

The gene calls are TRBV29-1 and TRBJ2-3; the D gene is possibly TRBD2 (5 bases). V lost 3 bases and J 5 bases, leaving 9 bases between the germline ends. The germline CDR1 and CDR2 sequences are SQVTM and ANQGSEA. This CDR3 has 12 amino acids. The CDR3, as DNA: TGCAGCGTTGACGGGAACGAAGATACGCAGTATTTT. It codes for CSVDGNEDTQYF.

In its sample, this clone was seen once. Mismatch with germline at one junction end may stem from a read error. This sequence joins TRBV7-9 and TRBJ2-2; 9 bases align to TRBD2. From germline, CDR1 is SEHNR and CDR2 FQNEAQ (reference sequence). The CDR3 runs to 16 residues. CDR3 nucleotides: TGTGCCAGCAGCCGGGGCCTAGCGGGGAACCCCGGGGAGCTGTTTTTT. The encoded protein is CASSRGLAGNPGELFF.

The CDR3, as DNA: TGTGCCAGCATTGAGCGGACTAGCGGATACGAGCAGTACTTC. As protein: CASIERTSGYEQYF. The chain uses TRBV28 and TRBJ2-7; 10 bases are shared with TRBD2. Germline assignment: CDR1 MDHEN and CDR2 SYDVKM. V trimming: 7 bases; J trimming: 4 bases; junction bases outside the gene matches: 7. CDR3 length equals 14 residues.

The genes are TRBV7-2 and TRBJ2-3; TRBD1 agrees at 7 bases. This CDR3 contains 17 residues. V shed 5 bases and J 4 bases; nucleotides not matched to a gene: 15. Germline assignment: CDR1 SGHTA and CDR2 FQGNSA. CDR3 nucleotides: TGTGCCAGCAGCCCCGACAGGGCCCAAGGTGGCGCAGATACGCAGTATTTT. Translation: CASSPDRAQGGADTQYF.

The V and J genes are TRBV7-8 and TRBJ1-5; no definite D call. Per the germline V gene, CDR1 is SGHVS and CDR2 is FQNEAQ. The CDR3 extends over 17 amino acids. V was pared by 6 bases and J by 0 bases, with 18 bases between. The CDR3 nucleotides are TGTGCCAGCAGTCTACTCCCGCAGGACTATAGCAATCAGCCCCAGCATTTT. Translating gives CASSLLPQDYSNQPQHF.

The rearrangement links TRBV7-3 to TRBJ2-1, with D perhaps matching TRBD2 (5 bases). CDR3 length: 19 residues. Germline CDR1 is SGHTA and CDR2 is FQGTGA. The V gene lost 5 bases and the J gene lost 0 bases, with 23 bases spanning the gap. The chain's CDR3 is CASSPNIGRRAPSYNEQFF. In DNA form, the CDR3 reads TGTGCCAGCAGCCCAAATATAGGACGGCGGGCCCCCTCCTACAATGAGCAGTTCTTC.

The chain uses TRBV7-9 and TRBJ2-1; 8 nucleotides line up with TRBD1. The CDR3 consists of 15 residues. The junction had 8 bases not matched to a gene; V was cut back by 3 bases and J by 7 bases. Germline-derived CDR1 and CDR2 are SEHNR and FQNEAQ (reference sequence). Here the CDR3 reads CASSFPDRVGNEQFF. Written as DNA, the CDR3 is TGTGCCAGCAGCTTCCCGGACAGGGTGGGTAATGAGCAGTTCTTC.

The CDR3 region is CASSRGGVNTEAFF. CDR3 coding DNA: TGCGCCAGCAGCCGAGGAGGGGTCAACACTGAAGCTTTCTTT. The V call is TRBV5-1, the J call TRBJ1-1, with D tentatively TRBD1 (5 bases). V lost 4 bases, J lost 2 bases, and 12 bases lay in between. The CDR3 is 14 amino acids. From germline, CDR1 is SGHRS and CDR2 YFSETQ.

This chain's CDR3 is CASRVRGTDTQYF. The CDR3 nucleotides read TGTGCCAGTAGAGTCAGGGGCACAGATACGCAGTATTTT. This chain links TRBV19 with TRBJ2-3; D is perhaps TRBD1 (5 bases). The V gene lost 6 bases and the J gene lost 1 base, with 8 bases spanning the gap. The germline V gene encodes CDR1 LNHDA and CDR2 SQIVND (reference sequence). The CDR3 spans 13 residues.

The rearrangement uses TRBV19 and TRBJ2-3; possibly TRBD2 for D (5 bases). Germline V lookup: CDR1 LNHDA, CDR2 SQIVND (reference sequence). The V gene lost 4 bases and the J gene lost 0 bases, with 11 bases spanning the gap. There are 15 residues in the CDR3. CDR3 in DNA: TGTGCCAGTAGTAAAACGAGAGGGAGCACAGATACGCAGTATTTT. Amino acid sequence: CASSKTRGSTDTQYF.

V is TRBV5-1 and J is TRBJ1-3; D unresolved. The ends were cut back, 4 bases at V and 3 bases at J, with 14 bases in the middle. Germline CDR1 SGHRS, CDR2 YFSETQ. The CDR3 contains 15 residues. In DNA, the CDR3 is TGCGCCAGCAGCCCGCCGACGGGGAGTGGAAACACCATATATTTT. This gives the protein CASSPPTGSGNTIYF. Supplemented by reference TRBV5-1 and TRBJ1-3, the full variable domain reads KAGVTQTPRYLIKTRGQQVTLSCSPISGHRSVSWYQQTPGQGLQFLFEYFSETQRNKGNFPGRFSGRQFSNSRSEMNVSTLELGDSALYLCASSPPTGSGNTIYFGEGSWLTVV.

A remark on this clone: The germline gene is not matched at one end of the junction; a read error may be the cause. The chain links TRBV12-3 or TRBV12-4 to TRBJ2-1; D is undetermined. CDR3 length: 12 amino acids. As DNA, the CDR3 is TGTGCCAGCACTTTACGGGACAATGAGCAGTTCTTC. Its translation is CASTLRDNEQFF.

The chain employs TRBV7-3 and TRBJ2-2; 8 positions match TRBD1. With 3 bases clipped from V and 13 bases from J, the junction kept 4 bases outside the gene matches. This CDR3 spans 12 amino acids. The germline V gene encodes CDR1 SGHTA and CDR2 FQGTGA. CDR3 region: CASSFGQGGLFF. The CDR3 nucleotides are TGTGCCAGCAGCTTCGGACAGGGCGGGCTGTTTTTT.

The rearrangement uses TRBV20-1 and TRBJ1-5; the D gene is possibly TRBD1 (5 bases). The CDR3 is 10 residues long. Germline CDR1 DFQATT, CDR2 SNEGSKA (reference sequence). The CDR3 region has the DNA TGCAGCGGGGGGAGTGGGCCCCAGCATTTT. It translates to CSGGSGPQHF.

The chain carries TRBV9 and TRBJ2-7, with D unresolved. The CDR3 is 15 amino acids. Germline-derived CDR1 and CDR2 are SGDLS and YYNGEE. V dropped 2 bases and J dropped 0 bases, with 12 bases sitting between them. CDR3: CASSVPRGVSYEQYF. CDR3 nucleotide sequence: TGTGCCAGCAGCGTTCCCCGCGGTGTCTCCTACGAGCAGTACTTC.

The V gene is TRBV7-3, the J gene TRBJ2-1; 8 bases agree with TRBD1. In germline, CDR1 is SGHTA, CDR2 FQGTGA. V was pared by 5 bases and J by 4 bases, with 4 bases of the junction left unmatched. The CDR3 extends over 14 amino acids. The CDR3 region has the DNA TGTGCCAGCAGCCGCACAGGGGGGTACAATGAGCAGTTCTTC. Protein: CASSRTGGYNEQFF.

This chain links TRBV9 with TRBJ2-5; 9 bases agree with TRBD1. Germline assignment: CDR1 SGDLS and CDR2 YYNGEE. V shed 2 bases, J shed 4 bases, and the junction held 6 bases outside the gene matches. The CDR3 runs to 15 residues. CDR3 sequence reads: CASSVNTGGGETQYF. CDR3 nucleotide sequence: TGTGCCAGCAGCGTTAATACAGGGGGCGGAGAGACCCAGTACTTC.

This chain joins TRBV10-3 and TRBJ1-5; D possibly corresponds to TRBD1 (5 bases). Trimming removed 4 bases from V and 4 bases from J, with 8 bases in between. The germline gives CDR1 ENHRY, CDR2 SYGVKD. The CDR3 is 13 amino acids. The CDR3 reads CAISAQGNQPQHF. CDR3 bases: TGTGCCATCAGTGCCCAGGGAAATCAGCCCCAGCATTTT.

This clone was seen a single time. This chain joins TRBV28 and TRBJ1-5; a possible D gene is TRBD1 (5 bases). Trimming shortened V by 3 bases and J by 4 bases, and 13 bases separated the two germline ends. This CDR3 is built from 15 residues. The germline CDR1 and CDR2 sequences are MDHEN and SYDVKM. DNA of the CDR3: TGTGCCAGCAGTTTTAAGGCAGGGAAGAATCAGCCCCAGCATTTT. Its protein is CASSFKAGKNQPQHF.

This chain connects TRBV15 to TRBJ2-1, with 11 nucleotides matching TRBD2. The germline V gene encodes CDR1 LNHNV and CDR2 YYDKDF (reference sequence). The junction had 14 bases not matched to a gene; V was cut back by 0 bases and J by 7 bases. This CDR3 contains 19 residues. DNA for the CDR3: TGTGCCACCAGCAGAGATCATGGGACTAGCGGCAGTAAACGGAATGAGCAGTTCTTC. It yields the protein CATSRDHGTSGSKRNEQFF.

V is TRBV2 and J is TRBJ2-1, with 8 bases aligning to TRBD1. Trimming cost V 8 bases and J 3 bases; bases outside gene matches: 6. Germline V gives CDR1 SNHLY, CDR2 FYNNEI. The length of the CDR3 is 14 residues. This CDR3 is CASSGQGIYNEQFF. The DNA for the CDR3 is TGTGCCAGCTCAGGACAGGGTATCTACAATGAGCAGTTCTTC.

The rearrangement uses TRBV5-5 and TRBJ1-4; D perhaps matches TRBD1 (5 bases). The V end lost 0 bases, the J end lost 6 bases, and 9 bases lay between the germline ends. CDR1 is SGHKS and CDR2 is YYEKEE in the germline V gene (reference sequence). The CDR3 runs to 14 residues. The CDR3 loop is CASSLGGGDEKLFF. The CDR3, as DNA: TGTGCCAGCAGCTTGGGCGGGGGGGATGAAAAACTGTTTTTT.

V gene TRBV7-9 combines with J gene TRBJ1-6; no clear D gene. The CDR3 covers 14 residues. Trimming left V 2 bases short and J 8 bases short, with 10 bases between. Germline CDR1 reads SEHNR; CDR2 reads FQNEAQ (reference sequence). CDR3 sequence (DNA): TGTGCCAGCAGCTTAAACTACCCGGATTCACCCCTCCACTTT. It translates to CASSLNYPDSPLHF.